This TCR beta chain was obtained from a study of CD8+ T cells in alopecia areata. Overall study: Tofacitinib was taken orally by treated patients, and the dose was 5 to 10 mg twice daily. Study results and caveats: More clonal than normal scalp was lesional scalp, particularly alopecia totalis/universalis. Sharing of TCR sequences between patients (possibly for HLA-related reasons) was less clear than in mice.

Specified treatment: oral pan-JAK inhibitor, 5-10 mg twice daily. Alopecia areata patients gave lesional scalp punch biopsies and peripheral blood samples. Trimming took 3 bases from V and 1 from J; bases not matched to a gene: 5. This CDR3 contains 15 residues. CDR1 and CDR2 from the germline V gene are KGHSH and LQKENI. Regarding this clone: The antigen is unknown.

Extracted from the samples, RNA was reverse transcribed into cDNA to serve as the sequencing template. Here immunoSEQ multiplex PCR was the method, and the copy in TCRdb shows in-frame clones only, minus some. The sample lists around 290,000 clones, 58% occurring once. The clonotype was recovered from a human donor with alopecia areata. The chain is built from TRBV18 and TRBJ1-2; TRBD1 matches 7 bases. The sample in question was CD4+ T cells sorted from blood, obtained at week 24, from a patient treated with tofacitinib. CDR3 residues: CASSPGQDRNYGYTF. In DNA form, the CDR3 reads TGTGCCAGCTCACCCGGACAGGACCGTAACTATGGCTACACCTTC. Based on the CDR3 plus reference TRBV18 and TRBJ1-2, the full variable domain is NAGVMQNPRHLVRRRGQEARLRCSPMKGHSHVYWYRQLPEEGLKFMVYLQKENIIDESGMPKERFSAEFPKEGPSILRIQQVVRGDSAAYFCASSPGQDRNYGYTFGSGTRLTVV.